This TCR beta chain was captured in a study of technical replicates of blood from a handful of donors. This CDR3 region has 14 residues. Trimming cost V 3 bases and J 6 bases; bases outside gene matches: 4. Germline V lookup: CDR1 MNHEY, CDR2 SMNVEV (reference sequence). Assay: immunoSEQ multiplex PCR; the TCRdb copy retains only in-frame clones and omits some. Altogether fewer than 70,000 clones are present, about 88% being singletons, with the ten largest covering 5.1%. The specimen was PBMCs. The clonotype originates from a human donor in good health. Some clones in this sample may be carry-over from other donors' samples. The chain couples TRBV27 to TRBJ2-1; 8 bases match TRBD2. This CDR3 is CASSFRLAGNEQFF. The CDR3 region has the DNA TGTGCCAGCAGTTTCCGCCTAGCGGGCAATGAGCAGTTCTTC.